This T cell receptor (beta chain) was profiled in a study of cytomegalovirus exposure and HLA in healthy donors. This clone was recorded once. It was with 60 Vbeta and 13 Jbeta primers that the PCR ran. TCRdb's copy holds only in-frame clones and misses some; the assay was immunoSEQ multiplex PCR. The sample holds over 120,000 clones, around two thirds seen once. The CDR3 loop spans 15 amino acids. The trim removed 0 bases at V and 2 bases at J, leaving 4 bases unmatched. Germline CDR1 and CDR2: LGHNA and YSLEER. The sample taken for sequencing was PBMCs. This chain links TRBV4-3 with TRBJ2-7; TRBD1 matches 7 bases. The origin of this receptor is a young man in good health and CMV-seropositive. The CDR3 protein is CASSQETGNTYEQYF. Here the CDR3 DNA reads TGCGCCAGCAGCCAAGAGACAGGGAACACCTACGAGCAGTACTTC.